Following are 22 T cell receptor beta chains from one sample sequenced in a study of T cell repertoires in cytomegalovirus infection. Each CDR3 protein is one row after TCRdb ran MiXCR on the reads. Here the sample spans a few hundred thousand distinct CDR3 sequences, more than 8% being singletons. The specimen was PBMCs. The receptors shown here come from a human donor in good health (CMV status not recorded). Some clones in this sample may be carry-over from other donors' samples.

This clonotype was seen at least ten times. This chain uses TRBV12-3 or TRBV12-4 with TRBJ1-5; 10 bases are a match to TRBD1. V lost 6 bases and J lost 4; bases outside the gene matches: 15. The CDR3 spans 18 residues. CDR3 nucleotide sequence: TGTGCCAGCAGCCGATCCCCGGGACAGGGGTCTTTTAATCAGCCCCAGCATTTT. It yields the protein CASSRSPGQGSFNQPQHF.

This clonotype was counted between two and nine times. The chain couples TRBV7-2 to TRBJ1-4; possibly TRBD1 for D (6 bases). Between the trimmed V and J ends, which lost 5 bases and 6 bases, there was a span of 13 bases. Germline loops: CDR1 SGHTA, CDR2 FQGNSA. The CDR3 runs to 14 residues. Here the CDR3 reads CASSPGGGDEKLFF. CDR3 DNA: TGTGCCAGCAGCCCCGGAGGGGGAGATGAAAAACTGTTTTTT.

The chain recombines TRBV11-2 with TRBJ2-2; a possible D gene is TRBD2 (6 bases). Germline loops: CDR1 SGHAT, CDR2 FQNNGV. Trimming took off 1 base at V and 7 bases at J, with 16 bases between the two ends. This CDR3 contains 16 residues. The CDR3 DNA is TGTGCCAGCAGCTTAGCCGGGACTGCCTTTGGCGGGGAGCTGTTTTTT. Translation gives CASSLAGTAFGGELFF.

This clonotype was seen just once. The chain combines TRBV7-3 with TRBJ2-3; D gene ambiguous. Germline V gene lookup returns CDR1 SGHTA and CDR2 FQGTGA. The V end was cut by 3 bases, the J end by 6 bases, with 19 bases between. CDR3 length: 16 residues. This chain's CDR3 is CASSLHRVTNNDTQYF. The DNA of the CDR3 is TGTGCCAGCAGCTTGCACAGAGTAACGAACAATGATACGCAGTATTTT.

This clonotype was picked up many times. This chain links TRBV7-6 with TRBJ2-3, with 13 nucleotides matching TRBD2. The germline V gene has CDR1 SGHVS and CDR2 FNYEAQ. The CDR3 length is 16 residues. The trim removed 5 bases at V and 4 bases at J, leaving 6 bases unmatched. Here the CDR3 reads CASSPRLAGGSDTQYF. The CDR3 DNA sequence: TGTGCCAGCAGCCCAAGACTAGCGGGAGGATCAGATACGCAGTATTTT.

Details on this clonotype: A much larger clone lies a single base off, so this may be a read error. V is TRBV7-3 and J is TRBJ2-7; no reliable D call. From germline, CDR1 is SGHTA and CDR2 FQGTGA. CDR3 length: 13 residues. The CDR3 coding sequence is TGTGTCAGCAGCTTAGACCCCCGACACGAGCAGTACTTC. This sequence encodes CVSSLDPRHEQYF.

This clonotype was counted a few times. This chain joins TRBV7-9 and TRBJ2-7, with 7 bases identical to TRBD1. The CDR3 extends over 17 amino acids. Germline values: CDR1 SEHNR, CDR2 FQNEAQ (reference sequence). V was clipped by 5 bases and J by 2 bases; unmatched bases: 15. This CDR3 is CASSPDLGGPWAYEQYF. CDR3 nucleotides: TGTGCCAGCAGCCCTGATTTAGGGGGCCCTTGGGCCTACGAGCAGTACTTC.

This clonotype was seen at least ten times. The chain employs TRBV7-2 and TRBJ2-7; TRBD2 matches 8 bases. V trimming: 5 bases; J trimming: 1 base; junction bases outside the gene matches: 10. Per germline, CDR1 SGHTA and CDR2 FQGNSA. The CDR3 covers 16 residues. The CDR3 sequence: CASSPPFSGASYEQYF. The DNA for the CDR3 is TGTGCCAGCAGCCCCCCATTTAGCGGGGCGTCCTACGAGCAGTACTTC.

V gene TRBV6-2 or TRBV6-3 combines with J gene TRBJ2-7; TRBD1 matches 7 bases. V was clipped by 10 bases and J by 2 bases; unmatched bases: 17. The length of the CDR3 is 16 residues. Germline V gene data show CDR1 as MNHEY and CDR2 as SVGEGT. CDR3 sequence reads: CATHRDRLSKAYEQYF. The CDR3 bases are TGTGCCACCCACCGGGACAGATTATCAAAGGCCTACGAGCAGTACTTC.

This clonotype appeared many times. The rearrangement joins TRBV7-2 to TRBJ1-5; 7 bases are shared with TRBD1. This CDR3 has 14 residues. Trimming took 11 bases from V and 0 from J; bases not matched to a gene: 7. Germline V gene data show CDR1 as SGHTA and CDR2 as FQGNSA. This CDR3 is CAEPGTASNQPQHF. The DNA for the CDR3 is TGTGCCGAACCAGGGACAGCTAGCAATCAGCCCCAGCATTTT.

The chain has TRBV4-1 and TRBJ1-5, with 7 bases that match TRBD1. This CDR3 is built from 16 residues. The V gene's germline CDR1 is MGHRA and CDR2 YSYEKL. The V and J ends lost 4 bases and 2 bases, in that order; junction bases with no gene match: 8. For the CDR3, the DNA is TGCGCCAGCAGCCGGGACCAGGGGGTAGGCAATCAGCCCCAGCATTTT. It specifies CASSRDQGVGNQPQHF.

The rearrangement uses TRBV6-6 and TRBJ2-7, with D possibly TRBD2 on 6 matching bases. CDR1 MNHNY and CDR2 SVGAGI come from the germline V gene (reference sequence). Trimming shortened V by 0 bases and J by 7 bases, and 16 bases separated the two germline ends. The CDR3 has 15 amino acids. The DNA for the CDR3 is TGTGCCAGCAGTTACTCGAACTATGCGGGAAGTGAGCAGTACTTC. The encoded protein is CASSYSNYAGSEQYF.

This clonotype was found many times. The chain combines TRBV7-2 with TRBJ2-7, with a weak D call TRBD2 (5 bases). The ends were cut back, 5 bases at V and 6 bases at J, with 17 bases in the middle. CDR1 is SGHTA, CDR2 FQGNSA, per germline. CDR3 length equals 14 residues. This chain's CDR3 is CASSGSRTRSEQYF. The CDR3, as DNA: TGTGCCAGCAGCGGGAGTCGGACGCGGAGCGAGCAGTACTTC.

The V and J genes are TRBV18 and TRBJ1-2; D is uncertain. V lost 4 bases, J lost 0 bases, and 12 bases lay in between. The CDR3 sequence is 15 residues long. Germline CDR1 and CDR2: KGHSH and LQKENI. The CDR3 coding sequence is TGTGCCAGCTCACATGCCCGGGAAGCTAACTATGGCTACACCTTC. As protein: CASSHAREANYGYTF.

This chain connects TRBV28 to TRBJ2-7; 10 bases agree with TRBD2. In germline, CDR1 is MDHEN, CDR2 SYDVKM. V shed 9 bases and J 6 bases; nucleotides not matched to a gene: 11. There are 14 residues in the CDR3. The CDR3 protein is CASRLAGAAGEQYF. CDR3 nucleotide sequence: TGTGCCAGTAGGCTAGCGGGAGCCGCGGGCGAGCAGTACTTC.

This chain links TRBV28 with TRBJ2-5; 9 nucleotides align to TRBD2. J was trimmed by 3 bases and V by 2 bases; bases with no gene match: 10. Germline-derived CDR1 and CDR2 are MDHEN and SYDVKM. CDR3 length: 17 amino acids. CDR3 in amino acids: CASSLPTKSGGKETQYF. In DNA form, the CDR3 reads TGTGCCAGCAGTTTACCCACCAAAAGCGGGGGGAAAGAGACCCAGTACTTC.

This clonotype turned up a few times. The J gene is TRBJ2-5, the V gene TRBV15; 7 nucleotides align to TRBD1. Germline lookup yields CDR1 LNHNV and CDR2 YYDKDF (reference sequence). CDR3 length equals 13 residues. The junction had 2 bases not matched to a gene; V was cut back by 3 bases and J by 4 bases. The CDR3 loop is CATSSGTAETQYF. The CDR3 nucleotides are TGTGCCACCAGCAGTGGGACAGCAGAGACCCAGTACTTC.

The rearrangement links TRBV27 to TRBJ1-5; TRBD1 aligns across 9 bases. The V and J ends lost 2 bases and 2 bases, in that order; junction bases with no gene match: 10. This CDR3 is 18 amino acids long. The germline CDR1 and CDR2 sequences are MNHEY and SMNVEV (reference sequence). CDR3: CASSLLRDREGGNQPQHF. CDR3 DNA: TGTGCCAGCAGTTTACTCCGGGACAGGGAGGGAGGCAATCAGCCCCAGCATTTT.

This clonotype occurred many times. This rearrangement joins TRBV7-2 to TRBJ1-1; D uncertain. The CDR3 length is 13 residues. The germline V gene has CDR1 SGHTA and CDR2 FQGNSA. V dropped 5 bases and J dropped 5 bases, with 12 bases sitting between them. CDR3 sequence (DNA): TGTGCCAGCAGCCTCGGAGCCAGGACTGAAGCTTTCTTT. Translating gives CASSLGARTEAFF.

This clonotype was recorded many times. This chain connects TRBV11-3 to TRBJ1-1; weak D call: TRBD1 (5 bases). The V gene's germline CDR1 is SGHNT and CDR2 YENEEA. V was trimmed by 3 bases and J by 6 bases, leaving 11 bases between them. The CDR3 runs 13 residues. The CDR3 reads CASSLNGDAEAFF. As DNA, the CDR3 is TGTGCCAGCAGCTTGAACGGGGACGCTGAAGCTTTCTTT. The whole variable domain, filled in from reference TRBV11-3 and TRBJ1-1, reads EAGVVQSPRYKIIEKKQPVAFWCNPISGHNTLYWYLQNLGQGPELLIRYENEEAVDDSQLPKDRFSAERLKGVDSTLKIQPAELGDSAVYLCASSLNGDAEAFFGQGTRLTVV.

In this sample, this clonotype turned up a few times. This chain joins TRBV18 and TRBJ1-6; D might be TRBD1 (6 bases). Trimming cost V 3 bases and J 11 bases, with 11 bases left between them. The CDR3 is made up of 13 amino acids. Germline V lookup: CDR1 KGHSH, CDR2 LQKENI. In DNA form, the CDR3 reads TGTGCCAGCTCACCTGACAGGATACCACCCCTCCACTTT. It translates to CASSPDRIPPLHF.

At least ten counts were recorded for this clonotype. This chain joins TRBV7-2 and TRBJ2-7; 10 positions agree with TRBD2. V dropped 3 bases and J dropped 3; count of bases not matched to a gene: 5. There are 15 residues in the CDR3. Germline assignment: CDR1 SGHTA and CDR2 FQGNSA. CDR3 region: CASSFASGGGYEQYF. CDR3 nucleotide sequence: TGTGCCAGCAGCTTTGCGAGCGGGGGGGGCTACGAGCAGTACTTC.